Presented here are 23 T cell receptor beta chains from one specimen sequenced in a study of T cell responses to AZD1222 COVID-19 vaccine. Using immunoSEQ multiplex PCR, the repertoire was profiled, and TCRdb retains in-frame clones only, with some absent. The sample yields roughly 120,000 clones, around 84% seen once. This material consisted of peripheral blood, taken 28 days after the second AZD1222 dose. Receptors originate from an adult who received the AZD1222 COVID-19 vaccine.

J is TRBJ1-6 and V is TRBV18, with TRBD1 matching 7 bases. The germline V gene encodes CDR1 KGHSH and CDR2 LQKENI. This CDR3 has 14 residues. With 0 bases clipped from V and 7 bases from J, the junction kept 0 bases outside the gene matches. The CDR3 sequence: CASSPPGQNSPLHF. The CDR3 nucleotides are TGTGCCAGCTCACCACCGGGACAGAATTCACCCCTCCACTTT.

V gene TRBV4-1 combines with J gene TRBJ2-2; unclear D gene. Deletions cut 0 bases from V and 5 bases from J, with 13 bases between. CDR1 and CDR2 from the germline V gene are MGHRA and YSYEKL. This CDR3 contains 16 residues. The CDR3 is CASSQDWADGTGELFF. The CDR3 DNA follows: TGCGCCAGCAGCCAAGACTGGGCAGATGGGACCGGGGAGCTGTTTTTT.

V is TRBV14 and J is TRBJ2-1; D is ambiguous. Trimming pared 1 base from V and 7 bases from J, leaving 8 bases between. Germline assignment: CDR1 SGHDN and CDR2 FVKESK. This CDR3 is 13 amino acids long. CDR3 in amino acids: CASSQAIGNEQFF. In DNA form, the CDR3 reads TGTGCCAGCAGCCAAGCGATTGGAAATGAGCAGTTCTTC.

The rearrangement uses TRBV5-4 and TRBJ1-6, with TRBD1 matching 9 bases. Trimming took 4 bases from V and 9 from J; bases not matched to a gene: 11. This CDR3 has 16 amino acids. CDR1 and CDR2 from the germline V gene are SGHNT and YYREEE (reference sequence). This CDR3 reads CASSAGYDRGSSPLHF. In nucleotides, the CDR3 is TGTGCCAGCAGCGCGGGCTACGACAGGGGGTCTTCACCCCTCCACTTT.

The J gene is TRBJ2-1, the V gene TRBV6-5; 7 bases align to TRBD2. Germline values: CDR1 MNHEY, CDR2 SVGAGI. Unmatched junction bases numbered 5, after V lost 0 bases and J lost 9 bases. This CDR3 spans 14 amino acids. The CDR3 spells CASSYSDGGIEQFF. The CDR3 DNA sequence: TGTGCCAGCAGTTACTCTGACGGGGGGATTGAGCAGTTCTTC.

The chain is built from TRBV18 and TRBJ1-3; D may be TRBD1 (5 bases). Germline V lookup: CDR1 KGHSH, CDR2 LQKENI. CDR3 length: 15 amino acids. V was shortened by 6 bases and J by 2 bases, with 14 bases between the two germline ends. The CDR3 region has the DNA TGTGCCAGCTCGAAAGGATCGGGACCTGGAAACACCATATATTTT. This sequence encodes CASSKGSGPGNTIYF. Full variable domain (missing parts from reference TRBV18 and TRBJ1-3): NAGVMQNPRHLVRRRGQEARLRCSPMKGHSHVYWYRQLPEEGLKFMVYLQKENIIDESGMPKERFSAEFPKEGPSILRIQQVVRGDSAAYFCASSKGSGPGNTIYFGEGSWLTVV.

V usage is TRBV5-5 and J usage is TRBJ1-6, with 10 bases that match TRBD1. The J segment lost 10 bases and the V segment lost 4 bases, leaving 14 bases of the junction unmatched. CDR1 and CDR2 (germline): SGHKS, YYEKEE (reference sequence). The CDR3 length is 17 residues. In DNA form, the CDR3 reads TGTGCCAGCAGCGACACCGGGACAGGGGAATTCGGGTCACCCCTCCACTTT. Its translation: CASSDTGTGEFGSPLHF.

This clone was observed once. This chain joins TRBV11-3 and TRBJ2-1; D gene unclear. The CDR3 spans 15 residues. V shed 1 base and J shed 1 base, with 8 bases lying between them. Germline CDR1 reads SGHNT; CDR2 reads YENEEA. CDR3 sequence: CASSLAGQSYNEQFF. CDR3 nucleotides: TGTGCCAGCAGCTTAGCGGGCCAGTCCTACAATGAGCAGTTCTTC.

The chain has TRBV7-9 and TRBJ2-1; 7 bases line up with TRBD2. Germline V lookup: CDR1 SEHNR, CDR2 FQNEAQ (reference sequence). The junction had 3 bases not matched to a gene; V was cut back by 0 bases and J by 4 bases. This CDR3 has 15 amino acids. CDR3: CASSLAGGPYNEQFF. CDR3 nucleotide sequence: TGTGCCAGCAGCTTAGCGGGAGGGCCGTACAATGAGCAGTTCTTC.

This clone is a singleton in its sample. The gene calls are TRBV7-3 and TRBJ2-2; D gene ambiguous. Germline lookup yields CDR1 SGHTA and CDR2 FQGTGA. The CDR3 spans 14 residues. V gave up 2 bases and J gave up 1 base, with 5 bases separating them. The CDR3 nucleotides read TGTGCCAGCAGCTTATGGGAGAACACCGGGGAGCTGTTTTTT. Encoded protein: CASSLWENTGELFF.

The rearrangement links TRBV10-3 to TRBJ2-5; 7 bases match TRBD2. Germline CDR1 and CDR2: ENHRY and SYGVKD. J was trimmed by 5 bases and V by 8 bases; bases with no gene match: 8. The CDR3 is 13 residues long. This chain's CDR3 is CAIQAGVAETQYF. DNA for the CDR3: TGTGCCATCCAGGCGGGAGTGGCGGAGACCCAGTACTTC.

CDR3 sequence: CASSPQQGGEQFF. DNA for the CDR3: TGTGCCAGTAGTCCCCAACAGGGCGGCGAGCAGTTCTTC. The chain employs TRBV19 and TRBJ2-1, with D perhaps matching TRBD1 (6 bases). Trimming left V 5 bases short and J 10 bases short, with 15 bases between. CDR1 and CDR2 from the germline V gene are LNHDA and SQIVND (reference sequence). The CDR3 spans 13 residues.

This sequence joins TRBV6-2 or TRBV6-3 and TRBJ2-3; 8 bases map to TRBD2. This CDR3 has 18 amino acids. Germline V gene sequence: CDR1 MNHEY, CDR2 SVGEGT. V dropped 2 bases and J dropped 2; count of bases not matched to a gene: 12. The CDR3 sequence: CASSYPMKSGGPTDTQYF. The CDR3 DNA sequence: TGTGCCAGCAGTTACCCGATGAAGAGCGGGGGCCCCACAGATACGCAGTATTTT.

This clone has just a few counts. This chain links TRBV2 with TRBJ2-2; D ambiguous. Germline V gives CDR1 SNHLY, CDR2 FYNNEI. The CDR3 is 16 residues long. Trimming shortened V by 6 bases and J by 4 bases, and 18 bases separated the two germline ends. CDR3 nucleotide sequence: TGTGCCAGCAGGGAATGGGTGATGCGAGGCACCGGGGAGCTGTTTTTT. Translation gives CASREWVMRGTGELFF.

The J gene is TRBJ1-2, the V gene TRBV30; D gene unclear. Looked up from germline, CDR1 is GTSNPN and CDR2 is SVGIG (reference sequence). The length of the CDR3 is 13 residues. Trimming removed 0 bases from V and 7 bases from J, with 12 bases in between. The DNA for the CDR3 is TGTGCCTGGAGTGTAACGTCGATCGGTGGCTACACCTTC. It yields the protein CAWSVTSIGGYTF.

This clone was found once. The chain has TRBV30 and TRBJ1-2, with D tentatively TRBD1 (6 bases). Germline V gene sequence: CDR1 GTSNPN, CDR2 SVGIG (reference sequence). Trimming shortened V by 3 bases and J by 4 bases, and 15 bases separated the two germline ends. CDR3 length: 14 residues. Here the CDR3 DNA reads TGTGCCTGGAGCAGGGGAGGGTTGAGCTATGGCTACACCTTC. Its translation is CAWSRGGLSYGYTF.

This clone has only one observation. The J gene is TRBJ1-1, the V gene TRBV7-6; 8 bases map to TRBD1. Germline-derived CDR1 and CDR2 are SGHVS and FNYEAQ. V shed 5 bases and J 1 base; nucleotides not matched to a gene: 6. This CDR3 is built from 15 residues. CDR3 DNA: TGTGCCAGCAGCGGACAGGGACGGACGAACACTGAAGCTTTCTTT. Translating it yields CASSGQGRTNTEAFF. Drawing the rest from reference TRBV7-6 and TRBJ1-1, the complete variable domain is GAGVSQSPRYKVTKRGQDVALRCDPISGHVSLYWYRQALGQGPEFLTYFNYEAQQDKSGLPNDRFSAERPEGSISTLTIQRTEQRDSAMYRCASSGQGRTNTEAFFGQGTRLTVV.

This clone was seen a single time. CDR3 in amino acids: CASSQVRTYTDDSYTF. In nucleotides, the CDR3 is TGTGCCAGCAGCCAAGTTAGAACCTACACCGATGATAGCTACACCTTC. The chain combines TRBV3-1 (or the pseudogene TRBV3-2) with TRBJ1-2; D ambiguous. The length of the CDR3 is 16 residues. CDR1 is LGHDT and CDR2 is YNNKEL in the germline V gene (reference sequence). Trimming took 1 base from V and 9 from J, leaving 21 bases between them.

The CDR3 is CASSSFASGLAGVGGELFF. In DNA form, the CDR3 reads TGTGCCAGCAGCTCCTTCGCCTCGGGACTAGCGGGAGTGGGAGGGGAGCTGTTTTTT. The V call is TRBV7-2, the J call TRBJ2-2; 14 bases fit TRBD2. The V gene end was trimmed by 4 bases and the J gene end by 8 bases; junction bases not matched to a gene: 15. The CDR3 is made up of 19 amino acids. The germline gives CDR1 SGHTA, CDR2 FQGNSA.

The chain carries TRBV6-5 and TRBJ2-7; 7 positions agree with TRBD1. V lost 0 bases to trimming and J lost 3 bases; unmatched junction nucleotides: 5. CDR3 length: 15 amino acids. CDR1 MNHEY and CDR2 SVGAGI come from the germline V gene. The CDR3 here is CASSYSGQLSYEQYF. Written as DNA, the CDR3 is TGTGCCAGCAGTTACTCGGGACAGTTGAGCTACGAGCAGTACTTC.

This clone was seen more than once but under ten times. The rearrangement links TRBV27 to TRBJ2-1; 9 positions agree with TRBD1. CDR1 and CDR2 (germline): MNHEY, SMNVEV (reference sequence). V was pared by 4 bases and J by 4 bases, with 32 bases of the junction left unmatched. The CDR3 length is 24 residues. The CDR3 sequence is CASSSPPTDIPGQGFWPAYNEQFF. Written as DNA, the CDR3 is TGTGCCAGCAGTTCCCCCCCCACAGATATACCGGGACAGGGTTTTTGGCCCGCTTACAATGAGCAGTTCTTC.

The rearrangement uses TRBV5-4 and TRBJ2-1, with D possibly matching TRBD1 (6 bases). Germline V lookup: CDR1 SGHNT, CDR2 YYREEE (reference sequence). The CDR3 sequence is 16 residues long. Trimming cost V 0 bases and J 7 bases, with 17 bases left between them. The CDR3 loop is CASSLGQSDRLNEQFF. CDR3 sequence (DNA): TGTGCCAGCAGCTTGGGGCAGTCGGACAGACTAAATGAGCAGTTCTTC.

CDR3 residues: CASSPSSDGNTIYF. In nucleotides, the CDR3 is TGCGCCAGCAGCCCTAGCTCGGATGGAAACACCATATATTTT. The chain joins TRBV5-1 to TRBJ1-3; D unresolved. V lost 4 bases and J lost 3, with 11 bases in between. CDR3 length: 14 residues. CDR1 is SGHRS, CDR2 YFSETQ, per germline.